A single sample is the source of the 3 T cell receptor beta chains below, sequenced in a study of T cells in narcolepsy. Sequenced by immunoSEQ multiplex PCR; TCRdb stores in-frame clones only, minus some. The sample lists tens of thousands of clones; 75% to 90% were seen once. The sequencing sample was made of memory (CD45RA-) CD4+ T cells from blood. These receptors were taken from a human donor in good health.

This rearrangement joins TRBV10-2 to TRBJ2-2; 9 positions agree with TRBD2. The germline V gene has CDR1 WSHSY and CDR2 SAAADI. The J segment lost 3 bases and the V segment lost 6 bases, leaving 5 bases of the junction unmatched. The CDR3 is made up of 15 amino acids. CDR3 sequence: CASRSGLADTGELFF. The CDR3, as DNA: TGCGCCAGCAGGTCGGGACTAGCAGACACCGGGGAGCTGTTTTTT.

The chain employs TRBV6-5 and TRBJ2-2; 7 positions agree with TRBD1. CDR3 length equals 15 residues. J gave up 4 bases and V 5 bases, and 7 bases lay outside the gene matches. In germline, CDR1 is MNHEY, CDR2 SVGAGI. CDR3: CASSPQGVSTGELFF. Here the CDR3 DNA reads TGTGCCAGCAGTCCTCAGGGGGTTAGCACCGGGGAGCTGTTTTTT.

On this clone itself: This CDR3 fails to terminate in the conserved phenylalanine or tryptophan, so it likely reflects a read error. The DNA is omitted, as the CDR3 cannot be located on it reliably, and the CDR3 follows TCRdb's listing. This chain connects TRBV27 to TRBJ2-7; the table's D call of TRBD2 was not tested on the DNA. The CDR3 contains 11 residues when both ends are counted. The germline V gene has CDR1 MNHEY and CDR2 SMNVEV (reference sequence). The CDR3 spells CASSSLDCPII.